Listed below are T cell receptor beta chains from one sample, sequenced in a study of spatial heterogeneity in lung cancer. From the 5' RACE reads, TCRdb called clonotypes with MiXCR, one entry per CDR3 protein. The sample lists about 52,000 distinct CDR3 sequences; roughly 7.4% were seen once. The material was PBMCs, obtained at follow-up. The receptors stem from a female donor with early-stage non-small cell lung cancer. Both conserved end residues are part of each CDR3. A D gene is named only where the DNA matches it firmly. Clone size is stated in some rows and not others, as once, few, many or a class when expanded.

>many|TRBV7-2|TRBJ1-3|.
TGTGCCAGCAGCTTAGGCTCCTCGCCAGGGCAAGGAAACACCATATATTTT
CASSLGSSPGQGNTIYF
>few|TRBV27|TRBJ2-1|.
TGTGCCAGCAGTTTACTTCAGGGTTCCTACAATGAGCAGTTCTTC
CASSLLQGSYNEQFF
>many|TRBV20-1|TRBJ1-1|TRBD1
TGCAGTGCTAGAGGCAACAGGGGACCTCTGAAAGCTTTCTTT
CSARGNRGPLKAFF
>many|TRBV14|TRBJ1-1|TRBD1
TGTGCCAGCAGCCCTAACAGGGGGAACACTGAAGCTTTCTTT
CASSPNRGNTEAFF
>many|TRBV2|TRBJ1-6|.
TGTGCCAGCAAAGGGACGGGTAATTCACCCCTCCACTTT
CASKGTGNSPLHF
>many|TRBV28|TRBJ1-1|.
TGTGCCAGCACCGCGCAGGTTGAAGCTTTCTTT
CASTAQVEAFF
>many|TRBV7-9|TRBJ2-3|.
TGTGCCAGCACAAGTACACTCACAGATACGCAGTATTTT
CASTSTLTDTQYF
>many|TRBV2|TRBJ2-5|.
TGTGCCAGCAAACGCGACTGGGGAGAGACCCAGTACTTC
CASKRDWGETQYF
>.|TRBV28|TRBJ1-6|.
TGTGCCAGCAGTTCCAACAATTCACCCCTCCACTTT
CASSSNNSPLHF
>few|TRBV6-1|TRBJ2-3|.
TGTGCCAGCAGTGAACCAGCAATCCCCTTCACAGATACGCAGTATTTT
CASSEPAIPFTDTQYF
>.|TRBV29-1|TRBJ2-3|.
TGCAGCGCCCGGGGAGCAGGCACAGATACGCAGTATTTT
CSARGAGTDTQYF
>few|TRBV6-5|TRBJ1-1|.
TGTGCCAGCAGCCGAAACGGCTACACTGAAGCTTTCTTT
CASSRNGYTEAFF
>few|TRBV20-1|TRBJ2-1|TRBD1
TGCAGTGCTACCCGGGACAGCCTCAACAATGAGCAGTTCTTC
CSATRDSLNNEQFF
>many|TRBV12-3/TRBV12-4|TRBJ2-2|.
TGTGCCAGCAGACCGATCACCGGGGAGCTGTTTTTT
CASRPITGELFF
>many|TRBV7-9|TRBJ2-3|.
TGTGCCAGCAGCCCGGGGTTGAGCACAGATACGCAGTATTTT
CASSPGLSTDTQYF
>.|TRBV30|TRBJ2-1|.
TGTGCCTGGAGTGTACAAGGATCGGCGCTCGGACAGTTCTTC
CAWSVQGSALGQFF
>many|TRBV6-2/TRBV6-3|TRBJ2-2|TRBD2
TGTGCCAGCAGCCCTACGAGCCAGCGGGGGGGCCTCGGGGAGCTGTTTTTT
CASSPTSQRGGLGELFF
>few|TRBV29-1|TRBJ1-2|.
TGCACCATAGGGGAGGTTTATGGCTACACCTTC
CTIGEVYGYTF
>few|TRBV10-1|TRBJ2-7|TRBD2
TGCGCCAGCAGTGAGGTCGGGGGGGCCGAGCAGTACTTC
CASSEVGGAEQYF
>many|TRBV7-2|TRBJ2-5|.
TGTGCCAGCAGCTTTATGAAGACCCAGTACTTC
CASSFMKTQYF
>many|TRBV28|TRBJ2-1|TRBD1
TGTGCCAGCAGTACCCGGACAGGGGTCAATGAGCAGTTCTTC
CASSTRTGVNEQFF
>many|TRBV5-1|TRBJ2-2|.
TGCGCCAGCAGCTTGGTAACTGGGCAGAACACCGGGGAGCTGTTTTTT
CASSLVTGQNTGELFF
>few|TRBV11-2|TRBJ1-2|.
TGTGCCAGCAGCCCGGACAGAGCTTATGGCTACACCTTC
CASSPDRAYGYTF
>many|TRBV7-9|TRBJ1-4|.
TGTGCCAGCAGCCAACAACAGGGCTACGAAAAACTGTTTTTT
CASSQQQGYEKLFF
>many|TRBV10-2|TRBJ2-3|.
TGCGCCAGCAGTGGCCTGGAAAGCTCCAGCACAGATACGCAGTATTTT
CASSGLESSSTDTQYF
>.|TRBV7-2|TRBJ2-5|.
TGTGCCAGCAGCAACCGAGAGACCCAGTACTTC
CASSNRETQYF
>many|TRBV7-2|TRBJ1-2|.
TGTGCCAGCAGCTTAGGCCCCGGGGGAGGGGACTATGGCTACACCTTC
CASSLGPGGGDYGYTF
>many|TRBV11-2|TRBJ2-5|.
TGTGCCAGCAGCTTAGAGCCAGCCTACGACCAGTACTTC
CASSLEPAYDQYF
>many|TRBV28|TRBJ2-1|.
TGTGCCAGCAGAGCGAGGGATGAGCAGTTCTTC
CASRARDEQFF
>.|TRBV24-1|TRBJ2-6|.
TGTGCCACCAGTGATTTACCGGTGGCTGGGGCTGGGGCCAACGTCCTGACTTTC
CATSDLPVAGAGANVLTF
>.|TRBV4-1|TRBJ2-1|.
TGCGCCAGCAGCCAAGAGGGGGCGAACTCCTACAATGAGCAGTTCTTC
CASSQEGANSYNEQFF
>few|TRBV2|TRBJ2-5|.
TGTGCCAGCAACCCAAAGGGACAAGAGACCCAGTACTTC
CASNPKGQETQYF
>.|TRBV20-1|TRBJ2-7|.
TGCAGTGCTAGAGATCCAAAGGGGGGGCCGAACTACGAGCAGTACTTC
CSARDPKGGPNYEQYF
>many|TRBV6-1|TRBJ2-1|.
TGTGCCAGCAAGATTCCTTATAATGAGCAGTTCTTC
CASKIPYNEQFF
>many|TRBV10-3|TRBJ1-2|.
TGTGCCATCAGTCCAGATATCTATGGCTACACCTTC
CAISPDIYGYTF
>many|TRBV29-1|TRBJ2-5|.
TGCAGCGTACGGGGGGAGACCCAGTACTTC
CSVRGETQYF
>.|TRBV20-1|TRBJ2-7|TRBD2
TGCAGTGCTAACGGACTAGCGGGGAGGCGCTACGAGCAGTACTTC
CSANGLAGRRYEQYF
>.|TRBV10-3|TRBJ2-7|.
TGTGCCGTCCGGGACCCAGACTACGAGCTGTACTTC
CAVRDPDYELYF
>many|TRBV11-2|TRBJ2-5|TRBD2
TGTGCCAGCAGCTTTACTAGCGAAGAGGAGACCCAGTACTTC
CASSFTSEEETQYF
>few|TRBV7-2|TRBJ1-4|.
TGTGCCAGCAGCTTAGATGAGGCAACTAATGAAAAACTGTTTTTT
CASSLDEATNEKLFF
>many|TRBV19|TRBJ2-2|.
TGTGCCAGTACCAAGCAATTGGCCGGGGAGCTGTTTTTT
CASTKQLAGELFF
>few|TRBV7-3|TRBJ2-6|TRBD1
TGTGCCAGCAGCCACCCCCCAACGACAGGGCGACTCTCTGGGGCCAACGTCCTGACTTTC
CASSHPPTTGRLSGANVLTF
>.|TRBV5-1|TRBJ2-7|TRBD1
TGCGCCAGCAGCCAAAGACAGGGCCCCTACGAGCAGTACTTC
CASSQRQGPYEQYF
>once|TRBV20-1|TRBJ1-1|.
TGCAGTGCTAGACCCTTGGGCAGCCTGAACACTGAAGCTTTCTTT
CSARPLGSLNTEAFF
>many|TRBV29-1|TRBJ2-7|TRBD1
TGCAGCGTGAGGGACAGCTACGAGCAGTACTTC
CSVRDSYEQYF
>few|TRBV7-9|TRBJ1-5|.
TGTGCCAGCAGCCCCCCGGCCCCATCTCAGCCCCAGCATTTT
CASSPPAPSQPQHF
>few|TRBV5-1|TRBJ1-2|TRBD1
TGCGCCACCAACAGGGGATCGGGCGCTAACTATGGCTACACCTTC
CATNRGSGANYGYTF